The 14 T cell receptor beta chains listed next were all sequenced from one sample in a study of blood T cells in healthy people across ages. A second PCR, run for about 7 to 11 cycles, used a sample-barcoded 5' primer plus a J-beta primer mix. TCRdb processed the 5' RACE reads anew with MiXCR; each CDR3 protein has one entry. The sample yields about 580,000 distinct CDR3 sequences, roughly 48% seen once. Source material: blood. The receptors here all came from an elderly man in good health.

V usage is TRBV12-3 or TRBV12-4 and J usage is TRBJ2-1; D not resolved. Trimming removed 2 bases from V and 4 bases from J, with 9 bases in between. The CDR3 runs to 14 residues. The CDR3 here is CASSLSLVYNEQFF. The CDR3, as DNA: TGTGCCAGCAGTTTAAGCCTAGTTTACAATGAGCAGTTCTTC.

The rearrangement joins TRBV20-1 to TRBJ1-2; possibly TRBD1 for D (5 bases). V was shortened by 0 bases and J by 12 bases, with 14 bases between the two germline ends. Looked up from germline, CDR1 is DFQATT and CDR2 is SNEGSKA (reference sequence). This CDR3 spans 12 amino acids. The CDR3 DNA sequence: TGCAGTGCTAGAGATCCAAACCGACAGCACACCTTC. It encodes CSARDPNRQHTF.

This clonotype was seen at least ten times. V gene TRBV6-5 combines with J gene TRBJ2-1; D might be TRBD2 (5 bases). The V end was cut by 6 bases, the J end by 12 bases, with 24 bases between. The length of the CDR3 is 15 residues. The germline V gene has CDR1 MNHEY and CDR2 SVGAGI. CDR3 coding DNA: TGTGCCAGCAGCCCAGAAGGGCTAGCCCGTCGGGGGCAGTTCTTC. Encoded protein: CASSPEGLARRGQFF.

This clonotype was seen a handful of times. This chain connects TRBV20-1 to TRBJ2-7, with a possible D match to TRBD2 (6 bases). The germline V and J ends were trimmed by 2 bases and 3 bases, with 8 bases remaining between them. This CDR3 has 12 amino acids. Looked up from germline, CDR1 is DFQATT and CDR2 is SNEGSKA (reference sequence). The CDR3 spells CSARLTSYEQYF. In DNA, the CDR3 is TGCAGTGCTAGATTGACTAGCTACGAGCAGTACTTC.

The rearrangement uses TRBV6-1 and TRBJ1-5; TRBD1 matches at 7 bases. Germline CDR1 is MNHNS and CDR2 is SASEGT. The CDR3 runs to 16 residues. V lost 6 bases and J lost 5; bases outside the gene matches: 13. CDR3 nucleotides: TGTGCCAGCAGAGGGACAGTAGCCTTGGGAGATCAGCCCCAGCATTTT. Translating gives CASRGTVALGDQPQHF.

This CDR3 reads CASSFQTWAEQFF. The DNA of the CDR3 is TGTGCCAGCAGCTTCCAGACCTGGGCAGAGCAGTTCTTC. The rearrangement links TRBV7-9 to TRBJ2-1; D is undetermined. CDR3 length: 13 amino acids. Germline V CDR1 and CDR2: SEHNR, FQNEAQ (reference sequence). Trimming removed 3 bases from V and 10 bases from J, with 13 bases in between.

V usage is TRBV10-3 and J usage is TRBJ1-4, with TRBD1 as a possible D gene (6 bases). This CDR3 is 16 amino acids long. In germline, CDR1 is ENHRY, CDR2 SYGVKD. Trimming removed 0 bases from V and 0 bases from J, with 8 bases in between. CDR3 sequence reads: CAISESRTATNEKLFF. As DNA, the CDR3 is TGTGCCATCAGTGAGTCGCGGACAGCAACTAATGAAAAACTGTTTTTT.

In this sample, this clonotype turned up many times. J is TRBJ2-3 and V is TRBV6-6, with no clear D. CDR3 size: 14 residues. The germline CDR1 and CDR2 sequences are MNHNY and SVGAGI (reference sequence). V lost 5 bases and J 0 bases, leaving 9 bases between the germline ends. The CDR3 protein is CASSPRYSTDTQYF. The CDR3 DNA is TGTGCCAGCAGTCCCAGATATAGCACAGATACGCAGTATTTT.

The DNA of the CDR3 is TGCGCCAGCCGGCCCGGGGAGGGTAGCTATGGCTACACCTTC. Protein sequence: CASRPGEGSYGYTF. The chain employs TRBV10-2 and TRBJ1-2; no reliable D call. CDR1 and CDR2 from the germline V gene are WSHSY and SAAADI. V was trimmed by 8 bases and J by 4 bases, leaving 17 bases between them. The CDR3 covers 14 residues.

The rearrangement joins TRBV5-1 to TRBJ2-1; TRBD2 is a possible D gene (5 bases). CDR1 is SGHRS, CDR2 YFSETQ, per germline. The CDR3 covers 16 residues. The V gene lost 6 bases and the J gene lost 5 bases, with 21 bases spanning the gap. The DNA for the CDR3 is TGCGCCAGCAATCCCAGCGGCGGAGTTACTAACAATGAGCAGTTCTTC. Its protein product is CASNPSGGVTNNEQFF.

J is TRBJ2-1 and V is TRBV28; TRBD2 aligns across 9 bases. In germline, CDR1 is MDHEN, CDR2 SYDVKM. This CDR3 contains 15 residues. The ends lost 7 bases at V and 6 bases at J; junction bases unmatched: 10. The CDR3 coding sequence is TGTGCCAGCAAGACTAGCGGACGGACGTCCAATGAGCAGTTCTTC. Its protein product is CASKTSGRTSNEQFF.

The CDR3 DNA is TGCAGTGCTACTGCGGGGAACTCCGTGACAGATACGCAGTATTTT. Translating gives CSATAGNSVTDTQYF. The V and J genes are TRBV20-1 and TRBJ2-3; D might be TRBD2 (6 bases). CDR3 length: 15 residues. Deletions cut 4 bases from V and 3 bases from J, with 17 bases between. Germline V gene lookup returns CDR1 DFQATT and CDR2 SNEGSKA (reference sequence).

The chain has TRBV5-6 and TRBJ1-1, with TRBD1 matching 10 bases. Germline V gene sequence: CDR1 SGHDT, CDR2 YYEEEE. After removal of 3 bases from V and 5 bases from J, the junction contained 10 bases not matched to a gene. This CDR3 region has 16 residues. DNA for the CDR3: TGTGCCAGCAGCTCCGGGACAGGGGAGTGGAGGACTGAAGCTTTCTTT. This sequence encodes CASSSGTGEWRTEAFF.

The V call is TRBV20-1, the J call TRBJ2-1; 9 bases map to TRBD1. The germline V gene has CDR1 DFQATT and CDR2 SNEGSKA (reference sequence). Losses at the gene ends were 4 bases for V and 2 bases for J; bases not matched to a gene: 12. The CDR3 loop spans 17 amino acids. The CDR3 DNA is TGCAGTGCTATGTCTCCTGGGACAGGGAGGACCTACAATGAGCAGTTCTTC. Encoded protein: CSAMSPGTGRTYNEQFF.